This TCR beta chain was retrieved from a study of Tregs in tolerant kidney transplant recipients. Produced via immunoSEQ multiplex PCR; TCRdb's table is partial and in-frame only. The profile shows about 69,000 clones, about 89% of them singletons. V was clipped by 0 bases and J by 3 bases, with 14 bases between them. Germline-derived CDR1 and CDR2 are SGHDN and FVKESK. This CDR3 has 16 residues. This receptor was taken from a human donor who received a combined kidney and bone marrow transplant. This chain links TRBV14 with TRBJ2-5; possibly TRBD1 for D (6 bases). The sample was CD4+ T cells from blood, taken before the transplant. The CDR3 DNA reads as TGTGCCAGCAGCCAAGATCGGGGCAGGGGAAAAGAGACCCAGTACTTC. Translating it yields CASSQDRGRGKETQYF.